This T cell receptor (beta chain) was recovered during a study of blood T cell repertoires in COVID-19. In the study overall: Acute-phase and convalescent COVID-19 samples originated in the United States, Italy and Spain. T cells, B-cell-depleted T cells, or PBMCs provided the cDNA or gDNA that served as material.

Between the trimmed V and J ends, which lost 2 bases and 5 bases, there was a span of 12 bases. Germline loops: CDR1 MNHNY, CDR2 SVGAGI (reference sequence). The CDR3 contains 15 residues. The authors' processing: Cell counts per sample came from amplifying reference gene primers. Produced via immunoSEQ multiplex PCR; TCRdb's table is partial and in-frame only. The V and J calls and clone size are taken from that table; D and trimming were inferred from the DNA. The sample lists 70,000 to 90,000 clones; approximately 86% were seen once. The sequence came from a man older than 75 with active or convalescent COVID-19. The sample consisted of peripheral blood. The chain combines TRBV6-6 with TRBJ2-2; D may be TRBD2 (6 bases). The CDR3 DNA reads TGTGCCAGCAGTTACGGGCGGGGAGCTACCGGGGAGCTGTTTTTT. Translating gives CASSYGRGATGELFF.